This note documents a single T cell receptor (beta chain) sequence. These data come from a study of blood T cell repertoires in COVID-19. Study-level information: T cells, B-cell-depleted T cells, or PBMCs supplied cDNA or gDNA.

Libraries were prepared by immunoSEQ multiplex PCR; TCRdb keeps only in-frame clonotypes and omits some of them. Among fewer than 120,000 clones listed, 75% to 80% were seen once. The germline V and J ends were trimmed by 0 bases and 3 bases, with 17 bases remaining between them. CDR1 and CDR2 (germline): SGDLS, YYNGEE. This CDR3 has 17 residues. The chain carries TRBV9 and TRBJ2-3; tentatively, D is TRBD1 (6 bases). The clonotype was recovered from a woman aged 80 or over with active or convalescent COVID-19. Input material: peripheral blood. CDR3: CASSVEAGDVLTDTQYF. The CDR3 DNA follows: TGTGCCAGCAGCGTAGAAGCAGGGGACGTCTTAACAGATACGCAGTATTTT.